Each of the 3 T cell receptor beta chains below was sequenced from the same sample in a study of control samples from healthy donors and cancer patients. Data came from immunoSEQ multiplex PCR; TCRdb stores just in-frame clones and leaves some out. The table has some 90,000 clones, around 90% seen once. The specimen sequenced was blood. The receptors were sampled from a woman aged 60-70 years in good health.

This clone was observed a few times. The rearrangement links TRBV7-2 to TRBJ1-1, with TRBD1 identical over 10 bases. V lost 3 bases and J lost 6; bases outside the gene matches: 10. Germline CDR1 reads SGHTA; CDR2 reads FQGNSA. The CDR3 is 16 amino acids. Here the CDR3 reads CASSFMSGQGDPEAFF. CDR3 DNA: TGTGCCAGCAGCTTCATGTCCGGACAGGGGGACCCTGAAGCTTTCTTT. Full variable domain (missing parts from reference TRBV7-2 and TRBJ1-1): GAGVSQSPSNKVTEKGKDVELRCDPISGHTALYWYRQSLGQGLEFLIYFQGNSAPDKSGLPSDRFSAERTGGSVSTLTIQRTQQEDSAVYLCASSFMSGQGDPEAFFGQGTRLTVV.

The genes are TRBV5-1 and TRBJ1-6, with D uncertain. V was clipped by 2 bases and J by 5 bases, with 5 bases between them. In germline, CDR1 is SGHRS, CDR2 YFSETQ. The CDR3 covers 13 residues. In DNA form, the CDR3 reads TGCGCCAGCAGCTTTACCAATAATTCACCCCTCCACTTT. Its protein product is CASSFTNNSPLHF.

The V call is TRBV6-5, the J call TRBJ1-1; 8 nucleotides match TRBD1. The CDR3 totals 13 residues. Trimming removed 6 bases from V and 4 bases from J; junction bases left unmatched: 4. CDR1 and CDR2 from the germline V gene are MNHEY and SVGAGI. The CDR3 DNA follows: TGTGCCAGCAGGACAGGGGCTTTCACTGAAGCTTTCTTT. As protein: CASRTGAFTEAFF.